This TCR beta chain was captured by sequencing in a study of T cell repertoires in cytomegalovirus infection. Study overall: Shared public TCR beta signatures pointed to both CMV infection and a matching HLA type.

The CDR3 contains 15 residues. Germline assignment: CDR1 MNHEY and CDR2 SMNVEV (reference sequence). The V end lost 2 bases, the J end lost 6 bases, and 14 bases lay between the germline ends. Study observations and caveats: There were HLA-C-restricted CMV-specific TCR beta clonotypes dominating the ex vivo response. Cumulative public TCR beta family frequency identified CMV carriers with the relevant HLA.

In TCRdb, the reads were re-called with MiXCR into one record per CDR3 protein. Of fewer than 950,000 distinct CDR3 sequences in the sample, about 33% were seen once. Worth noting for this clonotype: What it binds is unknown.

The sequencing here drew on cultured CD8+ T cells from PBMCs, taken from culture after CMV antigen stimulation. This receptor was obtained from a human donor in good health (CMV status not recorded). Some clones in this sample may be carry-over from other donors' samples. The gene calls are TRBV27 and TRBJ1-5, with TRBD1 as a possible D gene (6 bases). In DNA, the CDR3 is TGTGCCAGCAGTTTAGTCGGCAGGGGTGGTCAGCCCCAGCATTTT. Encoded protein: CASSLVGRGGQPQHF.